This T cell receptor beta chain was profiled in a study of blood T cells in healthy people across ages. Study-wide results and caveats: Age showed a roughly linear inverse relationship with TCR beta diversity per million T cells.

The authors ran a second PCR of 7 to 11 cycles using a sample-barcoded 5' primer and a J-beta primer mix. TCRdb re-called the 5' RACE reads through MiXCR, storing one row per CDR3 protein. Among about 1.6 million distinct CDR3 sequences listed, approximately 32% were seen once. Note on this clonotype: The antigen is unknown.

Material for sequencing was blood. The receptor comes from a woman in her 30s in good health.

CDR3 nucleotide sequence: TGTGCCAGCAGTTTTGGGCAGGGGATCAGTGGGAGGGCCAACGAGCAGTACTTC. Its translation: CASSFGQGISGRANEQYF. The chain uses TRBV27 and TRBJ2-7; tentative D call: TRBD2 (7 bases). CDR3 length: 18 residues. Trimming removed 3 bases at V and 5 bases at J, with 26 bases between. Germline assignment: CDR1 MNHEY and CDR2 SMNVEV (reference sequence).